This TCR beta chain was found in a study of vaccination and CD4 T cells after COVID-19 (dated by TCRdb to between 2022 and 2023). For context, the study as a whole: Every convalescent patient had a positive nasal swab PCR test for SARS-CoV-2, with mild disease in nine patients and severe disease in one. Six males and four females were included in the convalescent cohort, with two Hispanic individuals, seven Caucasians, two Asians and one multiracial person represented. Each participant got two doses of either the Pfizer-BioNTech BNT162b2 vaccine (n=8) or the Moderna mRNA-1273 vaccine (n=2). Post-COVID blood samples were collected from convalescent patients a median of approximately 100 days after diagnosis, with a range of about 30 to 180 days. The time from the second vaccine dose to post-vaccine blood sampling had a median of roughly 70 days and ranged from about 12 to 250 days. Overlapping spike peptide pools from SARS-CoV-2 and from the common cold coronaviruses HCoV-NL63, HCoV-OC43 and HCoV-229E were used as culture stimuli. Control cultures received a CEFX viral epitope pool as the positive control, an HIV-1 Nef peptide pool as the negative control, or no peptide. In around 9 COVID-19 convalescent patients and a few infection-naive healthy vaccine recipients, researchers compared the spike-specific CD4+ TCR repertoire from before mRNA vaccination with the repertoire from after.

According to the study, the label for this sample's treatment or condition signals: roughly 11-day PBMC culture with coronavirus spike peptide pools or control peptides (ViraFEST assay). The ViraFEST assay was used in the study, in which antigen-specific T cells were expanded with peptide pools and expanded clonotypes were subsequently identified by TCR sequencing. The convalescent patients' positive SARS-CoV-2 PCR tests fell between March and December 2020, which was before the Alpha, Beta and Delta variants emerged in the United States. Around 2 million PBMCs per well were cultured in IMDM with roughly 5% human AB serum and 7.5 to 10 IU/ml IL-2, plus 10 ug/ml peptide pools. On days 3 and 7, half of the culture medium was replaced with fresh IL-2-containing medium. After 10 days of culture, CD4+ T cells were isolated by negative selection using the EasySep CD4+ T cell isolation kit. Ficoll-Paque Plus gradient centrifugation was used to isolate PBMCs from whole blood, and the isolated PBMCs were then either used fresh or cryopreserved at -140C. In general, triplicate wells were set up for every culture condition.

With regard to this clonotype: Its antigen remains undetermined. Base qualities are not at hand, and no much larger clone is one base apart.

The protocol used for the library was PCR. TCR sequencing of DNA from cultured CD4+ T cells used the Oncomine TCR Beta short-read assay at the Johns Hopkins FTIC core. The QIAamp micro DNA kit was used to extract genomic DNA from the cultured CD4+ T cells. The Oncomine TCR Beta libraries from cultured CD4+ T cells were pooled using unique dual indexes and then sequenced on an Illumina iSeq 100. Per the authors' processing: Non-productive sequences were filtered out, and CDR3s that did not start with C, did not end with F or W, or were shorter than 7 amino acids were discarded. The MANAFEST web application identified antigen-specific clonotypes by comparing peptide-stimulated wells against reference wells and other culture wells. Positive clones required FDR below 0.05, an odds ratio above 5, and productive frequency above 0.1% in at least two of three replicate wells. A clonotype counted as cross-reactive if it showed significant expansion both in the SARS-CoV-2 spike wells and in at least one common cold coronavirus spike condition. CDR3 homology was assessed with Levenshtein distances (stringdist) and unrooted phylogenetic trees (ape) in R version 3.6.1. Through fastp at Q25 and MiXCR, TCRdb rebuilt clones from the public reads, retaining in-frame beta chains. Every distinct CDR3 protein forms one entry, paired with its most common genes and DNA. TCRdb's processing, not the study's, gives the V and J calls here. Counted in this sample were under 25,000 distinct CDR3 sequences; under 70% of them appeared once. The top ten hold about 3% of the sample.

Broad study findings and their caveats: The median number of SARS-CoV-2-reactive clonotypes rose from fewer than 25 after infection to roughly 40 after vaccination, but the change was not significant. In convalescent patients, a median approximately 86% of post-vaccine SARS-CoV-2-reactive clones were detected only after vaccination, suggesting vaccine-specific priming. Of the vaccine-specific clones in convalescent patients, 304 of 307, or nearly all, reacted only to SARS-CoV-2 spike and did not cross-react with common cold coronaviruses. The study included relatively few convalescent patients and did not analyze early timepoints after natural infection.

For CDR1 and CDR2, the germline V gene (reference sequence) lists LNHNV and YYDKDF. The CDR3 goes from the cysteine to the phenylalanine over 16 residues. Kept here is only the CDR3 DNA, which spans 48 bases and is read in frame from base 1. Germline trimming amounts to 4 bases on V and 7 bases on J, with 13 as the count of junction bases outside the gene matches. The material sequenced was CD4+ T cells from blood, cultured in vitro. This receptor was taken from a human donor who had recovered from COVID-19. The chain couples TRBV15 to TRBJ2-7, with 10 bases matching TRBD1. The CDR3 region reads CATSKHSGTGVREQYF. The DNA sequence is given as TGTGCCACCAGCAAACATTCCGGGACAGGGGTCCGAGAGCAGTACTTC.